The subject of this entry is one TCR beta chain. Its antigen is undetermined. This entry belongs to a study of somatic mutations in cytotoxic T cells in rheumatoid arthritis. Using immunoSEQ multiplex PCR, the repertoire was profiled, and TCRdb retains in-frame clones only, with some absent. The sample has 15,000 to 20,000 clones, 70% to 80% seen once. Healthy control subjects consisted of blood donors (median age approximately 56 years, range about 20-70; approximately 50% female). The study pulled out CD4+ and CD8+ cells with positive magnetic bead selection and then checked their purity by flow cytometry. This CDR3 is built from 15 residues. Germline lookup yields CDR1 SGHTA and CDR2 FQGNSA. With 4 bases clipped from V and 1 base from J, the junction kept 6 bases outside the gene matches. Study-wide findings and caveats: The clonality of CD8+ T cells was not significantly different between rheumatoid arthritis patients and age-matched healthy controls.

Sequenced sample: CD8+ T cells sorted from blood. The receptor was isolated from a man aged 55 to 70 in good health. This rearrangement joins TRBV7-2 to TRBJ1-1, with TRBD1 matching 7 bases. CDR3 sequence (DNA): TGTGCCAGCAGCTCCCCCGACAGGGCGAACACTGAAGCTTTCTTT. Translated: CASSSPDRANTEAFF.